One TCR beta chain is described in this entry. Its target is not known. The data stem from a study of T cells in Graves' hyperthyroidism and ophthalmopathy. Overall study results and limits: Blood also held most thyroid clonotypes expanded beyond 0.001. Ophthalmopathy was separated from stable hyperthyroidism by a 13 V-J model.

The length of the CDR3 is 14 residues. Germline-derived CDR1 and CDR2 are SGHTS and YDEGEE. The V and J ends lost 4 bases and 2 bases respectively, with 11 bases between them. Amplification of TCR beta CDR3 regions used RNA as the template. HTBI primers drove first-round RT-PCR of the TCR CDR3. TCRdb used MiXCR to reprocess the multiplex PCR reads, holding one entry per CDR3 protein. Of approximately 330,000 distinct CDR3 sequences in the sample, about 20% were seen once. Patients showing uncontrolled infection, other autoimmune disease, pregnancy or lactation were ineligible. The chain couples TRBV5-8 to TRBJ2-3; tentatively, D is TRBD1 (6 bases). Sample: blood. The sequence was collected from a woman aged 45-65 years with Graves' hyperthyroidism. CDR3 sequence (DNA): TGTGCCAGCAGCCGGGGACAACTCACAGATACGCAGTATTTT. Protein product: CASSRGQLTDTQYF.